A selection of T cell receptor beta chains follows, all from one sample in a study of monozygotic twins with inflammatory bowel disease. TCRdb derives one entry per CDR3 protein from the 5' RACE reads, leaving out DNA. The sample holds around 140,000 distinct CDR3 sequences. Sequenced: blood. The receptor source for this set is a human donor with ulcerative colitis or Crohn's disease, or a healthy co-twin of an affected twin (not recorded which). CDR3s include the opening cysteine and the closing phenylalanine or tryptophan. The order of the fields is J gene, CDR3 length, V gene, CDR3 protein.

TRBJ2-5 13 TRBV28 CASTIGAGETQYF
TRBJ2-3 16 TRBV5-1 CASSFDLAGGADTQYF
TRBJ1-6 15 TRBV27 CASSSGNGFRSPLHF
TRBJ1-1 14 TRBV12-3/TRBV12-4 CASSLQGGDTEAFF
TRBJ1-6 14 TRBV25-1 CASKGYADNSPLHF
TRBJ2-1 12 TRBV29-1 CSVPTSKDEQFF
TRBJ2-5 14 TRBV7-2 CASSLGSTSETQYF
TRBJ1-2 13 TRBV20-1 CSARKGTGYGYTF
TRBJ2-1 15 TRBV29-1 CSVVLRSGAYNEQFF
TRBJ2-7 14 TRBV7-2 CASSLEVRFYEQYF
TRBJ2-5 13 TRBV10-3 CAISGQEQETQYF
TRBJ2-2 15 TRBV12-3/TRBV12-4 CASSFSGSNIGELFF
TRBJ1-4 12 TRBV2 CASKQTNEKLFF
TRBJ1-1 16 TRBV5-1 CASSQTGTSMNTEAFF
TRBJ2-5 15 TRBV20-1 CSATSDREPPETQYF
TRBJ2-1 13 TRBV6-5 CASSPTGYYEQFF
TRBJ2-7 13 TRBV4-3 CASSQGLAYEQYF
TRBJ1-2 14 TRBV27 CASSLGAGVYGYTF
TRBJ2-1 15 TRBV11-2 CASTRQGTSYNEQFF
TRBJ1-1 14 TRBV5-1 CASSLGLVSTEAFF
TRBJ1-2 15 TRBV12-3/TRBV12-4 CASSLVIQGAYGYTF
TRBJ2-6 19 TRBV11-1 CASSSLGLAKSSGANVLTF
TRBJ2-1 15 TRBV20-1 CSARALALVHNEQFF
TRBJ2-3 13 TRBV15 CATRTGGTDTQYF
TRBJ2-1 12 TRBV24-1 CATSAVAGEQFF
TRBJ2-2 16 TRBV6-5 CASSYGTDLLSGELFF
TRBJ1-6 16 TRBV5-1 CASSWDSTAYNSPLHF
TRBJ2-3 14 TRBV29-1 CSVDQSLRGSTQYF
TRBJ1-5 14 TRBV10-3 CAISELLGDQPQHF
TRBJ2-7 14 TRBV7-2 CASSFPDRRDEQYF
TRBJ2-3 15 TRBV20-1 CSAVGLAGVGDTQYF
TRBJ2-2 18 TRBV15 CATSRELNGGVYTGELFF
TRBJ1-1 15 TRBV15 CATSRDRGAPLEAFF
TRBJ2-3 15 TRBV20-1 CSANGLAGSADTQYF
TRBJ2-7 17 TRBV25-1 CASSASVRTSGTYEQYF
TRBJ2-5 13 TRBV7-9 CATTRGLQETQYF
TRBJ2-4 17 TRBV15 CATSKQTGLAGKNIQYF
TRBJ2-2 13 TRBV5-4 CASSPSGAGELFF
TRBJ1-5 15 TRBV7-9 CASSSSDRVSQPQHF
TRBJ1-2 12 TRBV14 CASSRAFYGYTF
TRBJ1-4 17 TRBV5-5 CASSLPRTGGMNEKLFF
TRBJ2-1 13 TRBV6-5 CGSSRLRLLEQFF
TRBJ2-7 14 TRBV25-1 CASSEFGEGYEQYF
TRBJ1-3 14 TRBV28 CASSFRGRGNTIYF
TRBJ2-2 21 TRBV23-1 CASSPNRQTSGRAADTGELFF
TRBJ2-2 17 TRBV27 CASRCDRGRWCTGELFF
TRBJ1-5 14 TRBV29-1 CSAATGQGNQPQHF
TRBJ2-3 16 TRBV7-3 CASSLEASGRVDTQYF
TRBJ2-1 16 TRBV3-1 CASSYGLAGVGNEQFF
TRBJ2-7 14 TRBV5-1 CASSLLAGDPEQYF
TRBJ2-3 16 TRBV7-9 CASSLIAGGGTDTQYF
TRBJ2-5 17 TRBV7-9 CASSLGPGHHFQETQYF
TRBJ1-1 13 TRBV5-1 CASRTAGHTEAFF
TRBJ1-3 14 TRBV3-1 CASSNSRTGNTIYF
TRBJ2-1 16 TRBV10-3 CAISERWTSGSSEQFF